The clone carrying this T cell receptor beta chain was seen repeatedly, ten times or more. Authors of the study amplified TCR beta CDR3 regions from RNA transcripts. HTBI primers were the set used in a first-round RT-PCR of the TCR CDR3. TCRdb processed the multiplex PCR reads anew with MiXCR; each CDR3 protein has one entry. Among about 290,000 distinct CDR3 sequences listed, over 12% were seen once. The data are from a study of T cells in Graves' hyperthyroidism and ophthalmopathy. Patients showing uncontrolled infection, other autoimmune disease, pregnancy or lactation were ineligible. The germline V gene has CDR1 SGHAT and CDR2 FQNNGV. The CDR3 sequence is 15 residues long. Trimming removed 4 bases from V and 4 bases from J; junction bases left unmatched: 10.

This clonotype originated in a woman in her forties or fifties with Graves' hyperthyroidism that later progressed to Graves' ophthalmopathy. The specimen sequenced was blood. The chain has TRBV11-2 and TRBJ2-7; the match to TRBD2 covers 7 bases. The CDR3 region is CASSSLVGGSYEQYF. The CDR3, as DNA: TGTGCCAGCAGCTCCCTGGTCGGCGGGAGTTACGAGCAGTACTTC.